This T cell receptor beta chain is drawn from a study of T cells in Graves' hyperthyroidism and ophthalmopathy. This clonotype showed up many times. The CDR3 is 14 amino acids. With 5 bases removed from V and 5 bases from J, the gap between germline ends came to 15 bases. Regions amplified from RNA transcripts were the TCR beta CDR3 regions. HTBI primers drove first-round RT-PCR of the TCR CDR3. TCRdb re-called the multiplex PCR reads through MiXCR, storing one row per CDR3 protein. The sample lists approximately 510,000 distinct CDR3 sequences, about 46% occurring once. This sequence originates from an adult woman with Graves' disease, either hyperthyroidism or ophthalmopathy (not recorded which). This chain uses TRBV12-3 or TRBV12-4 with TRBJ2-5; the D gene is possibly TRBD2 (5 bases). The sequenced material came from peripheral blood or thyroid tissue (not recorded which). CDR3 region: CASSPIGVRETQYF. In DNA form, the CDR3 reads TGTGCCAGCAGTCCAATCGGGGTACGGGAGACCCAGTACTTC.